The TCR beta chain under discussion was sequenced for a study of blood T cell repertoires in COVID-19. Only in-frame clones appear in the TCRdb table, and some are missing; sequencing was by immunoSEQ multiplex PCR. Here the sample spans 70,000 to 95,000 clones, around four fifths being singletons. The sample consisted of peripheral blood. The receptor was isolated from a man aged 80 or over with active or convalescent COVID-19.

This CDR3 reads CASSPQTGSDTIYF. The CDR3 bases are TGCGCCAGCAGCCCTCAGACAGGGAGTGACACCATATATTTT. The gene calls are TRBV5-1 and TRBJ1-3, with 7 bases fitting TRBD1. There are 14 residues in the CDR3. CDR1 and CDR2 from the germline V gene are SGHRS and YFSETQ. V was pared by 4 bases and J by 8 bases, with 9 bases of the junction left unmatched.